Detailed here is one TCR beta chain. The sample is drawn from a study of early stage breast cancer tumors. Only in-frame clones appear in the TCRdb table, and some are missing; sequencing was by immunoSEQ multiplex PCR. The table includes 20,000 to 25,000 clones, roughly three quarters detected once. This receptor was taken from a person aged 55 to 75 with breast cancer. Specimen: blood.

The CDR3 DNA reads as TGTGCCAGCAGCTTATCGGGGAGCTCCTACAATGAGCAGTTCTTC. Protein: CASSLSGSSYNEQFF. The chain joins TRBV7-9 to TRBJ2-1; a possible D gene is TRBD2 (5 bases). The CDR3 has 15 amino acids. V shed 2 bases and J shed 0 bases, with 8 bases lying between them. Germline V gene lookup returns CDR1 SEHNR and CDR2 FQNEAQ (reference sequence).